This T cell receptor (beta chain) was sequenced for a study of CD8+CD57+ T cells in acquired aplastic anemia. As for the study in general: The DNA of sorted CD4+ and CD8+ cells averaged roughly 3.2 ug. Regarding the study as a whole: Around 27 was the count of CD8+ CDR3 sequences that patients shared with controls.

Genomic DNA acted as the template from which TCR beta VDJ combination and CDR3 sequence profiling were carried out. Each CDR3 protein is one row after TCRdb ran MiXCR on the reads. This sample has approximately 270,000 distinct CDR3 sequences, with 45% to 65% found just once. Trimming cost V 0 bases and J 7 bases, with 12 bases left between them. Germline V CDR1 and CDR2: ENHRY, SYGVKD. This CDR3 comprises 14 residues. As concerns this clonotype: Antigen specificity is unknown.

Input material: sorted CD4+, CD8+, or CD8+CD57+ T cells (not recorded which) from PBMCs. The TCR sequence derives from a human donor with severe aplastic anemia or a healthy control (not recorded which). The chain employs TRBV10-3 and TRBJ1-1; D might be TRBD1 (5 bases). CDR3 nucleotides: TGTGCCATCAGTGAGTCGCTGGGGCAGATTGAAGCTTTCTTT. It is translated as CAISESLGQIEAFF.